What follows are 31 T cell receptor beta chains derived from one specimen sequenced in a study of Ad26.COV2.S vaccination and SARS-CoV-2 variants. Stated treatment: roughly 20 received Ad26.COV2.S at low or high dose, single or two shots; roughly five received placebo; per-sample allocation not given. Specimen acquisition occurred on day 63 following the initial vaccine or placebo injection. The method was immunoSEQ multiplex PCR; TCRdb's version includes in-frame clones alone and lacks a portion of them. The sample has 300,000 to 400,000 clones; roughly 81% are singletons. The specimen was peripheral blood, collected in a trial of Ad26.COV2.S vaccine versus placebo. All receptors come from a person aged 18-65 years who received the Ad26.COV2.S COVID-19 vaccine or a placebo.

The chain employs TRBV2 and TRBJ2-2; 10 bases agree with TRBD2. Germline V gives CDR1 SNHLY, CDR2 FYNNEI. The CDR3 spans 17 residues. V shed 7 bases and J 3 bases; nucleotides not matched to a gene: 11. CDR3: CASNIFSGGLYTGELFF. The CDR3 region has the DNA TGTGCCAGCAATATTTTTAGCGGGGGGCTATACACCGGGGAGCTGTTTTTT.

The J gene is TRBJ1-1, the V gene TRBV7-2; 8 bases line up with TRBD1. The CDR3 sequence is 14 residues long. CDR1 and CDR2 (germline): SGHTA, FQGNSA. The V gene end was trimmed by 7 bases and the J gene end by 3 bases; junction bases not matched to a gene: 7. CDR3 loop: CASNLGQVDTEAFF. CDR3 DNA: TGTGCCAGCAACTTGGGACAGGTGGACACTGAAGCTTTCTTT.

The rearrangement links TRBV10-3 to TRBJ2-7; D tentatively reads TRBD1 or TRBD2 (5 bases each). The germline V and J ends were trimmed by 3 bases and 0 bases, with 9 bases remaining between them. The CDR3 is made up of 14 amino acids. Germline V gene lookup returns CDR1 ENHRY and CDR2 SYGVKD. The CDR3 spells CAISEWGTSYEQYF. The CDR3 nucleotides read TGTGCCATCAGTGAATGGGGGACCTCCTACGAGCAGTACTTC.

The chain combines TRBV7-2 with TRBJ1-1; 8 bases line up with TRBD1. The germline V gene has CDR1 SGHTA and CDR2 FQGNSA. This CDR3 has 14 amino acids. After removal of 4 bases from V and 6 bases from J, the junction contained 7 bases not matched to a gene. CDR3 DNA: TGTGCCAGCAGCTCAAGACAGGGGAGGGCTGAAGCTTTCTTT. It codes for CASSSRQGRAEAFF. Drawing the rest from reference TRBV7-2 and TRBJ1-1, the complete variable domain is GAGVSQSPSNKVTEKGKDVELRCDPISGHTALYWYRQSLGQGLEFLIYFQGNSAPDKSGLPSDRFSAERTGGSVSTLTIQRTQQEDSAVYLCASSSRQGRAEAFFGQGTRLTVV.

The chain recombines TRBV7-2 with TRBJ1-5; TRBD1 matches at 9 bases. CDR1 SGHTA and CDR2 FQGNSA come from the germline V gene. Losses at the gene ends were 5 bases for V and 9 bases for J; bases not matched to a gene: 8. The CDR3 contains 14 residues. The CDR3 bases are TGTGCCAGCAGCCAGGGACAGGGTGAGGGGCCCCAGCATTTT. Protein: CASSQGQGEGPQHF.

The chain uses TRBV7-2 and TRBJ2-1, with 8 nucleotides matching TRBD2. The CDR3 length is 16 residues. Germline CDR1 reads SGHTA; CDR2 reads FQGNSA. V trimming: 1 base; J trimming: 4 bases; junction bases outside the gene matches: 6. The CDR3 DNA reads as TGTGCCAGCAGCTTAGTGGCGGGAGGACAGTACAATGAGCAGTTCTTC. This gives the protein CASSLVAGGQYNEQFF.

This clone has ten or more counts. This rearrangement joins TRBV9 to TRBJ1-1; 7 nucleotides agree with TRBD1. Germline assignment: CDR1 SGDLS and CDR2 YYNGEE. V was clipped by 2 bases and J by 3 bases; unmatched bases: 7. CDR3 length: 15 amino acids. CDR3 nucleotide sequence: TGTGCCAGCAGCGTTGGAGGGGGCTTACACACTGAAGCTTTCTTT. It codes for CASSVGGGLHTEAFF.

The rearrangement links TRBV30 to TRBJ2-1, with 7 nucleotides matching TRBD2. Looked up from germline, CDR1 is GTSNPN and CDR2 is SVGIG (reference sequence). There are 16 residues in the CDR3. With 0 bases clipped from V and 4 bases from J, the junction kept 9 bases outside the gene matches. As DNA, the CDR3 is TGTGCCTGGAGTGTTGGGGTTACTAGCGAATACAATGAGCAGTTCTTC. This encodes CAWSVGVTSEYNEQFF.

This clone was seen only a few times. The V gene is TRBV7-8, the J gene TRBJ2-7; no definite D call. Trimming took 1 base from V and 6 from J, leaving 10 bases between them. Germline CDR1 reads SGHVS; CDR2 reads FQNEAQ. The CDR3 totals 13 residues. The chain's CDR3 is CASSLGGWGEQYF. CDR3 nucleotide sequence: TGTGCCAGCAGCTTAGGGGGATGGGGCGAGCAGTACTTC.

This clone was picked up a small number of times. This chain links TRBV4-3 with TRBJ2-3, with D hard to call. The CDR3 is made up of 16 amino acids. CDR1 is LGHNA and CDR2 is YSLEER in the germline V gene. Trimming removed 0 bases from V and 1 base from J, with 11 bases in between. CDR3 amino acids: CASSQDLGIRTDTQYF. The CDR3 coding sequence is TGCGCCAGCAGCCAAGATTTAGGGATCCGCACAGATACGCAGTATTTT.

The chain combines TRBV5-1 with TRBJ2-7; 8 bases are shared with TRBD2. With 5 bases clipped from V and 4 bases from J, the junction kept 8 bases outside the gene matches. Germline V gene data show CDR1 as SGHRS and CDR2 as YFSETQ. This CDR3 is 14 amino acids long. This chain's CDR3 is CASRETSGYYEQYF. Written as DNA, the CDR3 is TGCGCCAGCAGAGAAACTAGCGGTTATTACGAGCAGTACTTC.

V and J are TRBV11-2 and TRBJ2-7; 11 nucleotides match TRBD1. CDR1 and CDR2 (germline): SGHAT, FQNNGV. V shed 5 bases and J 4 bases; nucleotides not matched to a gene: 4. This CDR3 spans 14 amino acids. CDR3 residues: CASSRGQGAYEQYF. The CDR3 nucleotides read TGTGCCAGCAGCCGTGGACAGGGGGCTTACGAGCAGTACTTC.

The genes are TRBV6-6 and TRBJ2-1; 9 bases map to TRBD1. Germline trimming cut 6 bases from V and 4 bases from J; bases unmatched to any gene: 7. This CDR3 region has 15 residues. CDR1 and CDR2 from the germline V gene are MNHNY and SVGAGI (reference sequence). This chain's CDR3 is CASRTGTGNYNEQFF. The CDR3 region has the DNA TGTGCCAGCAGAACCGGGACAGGGAATTACAATGAGCAGTTCTTC.

This sequence joins TRBV29-1 and TRBJ2-5; no clear D gene. V lost 2 bases to trimming and J lost 5 bases, with 9 bases between them. This CDR3 contains 12 residues. Germline V gene lookup returns CDR1 SQVTM and CDR2 ANQGSEA. The CDR3 region is CSVESGPETQYF. The CDR3 DNA reads TGCAGCGTTGAATCCGGTCCGGAGACCCAGTACTTC.

This chain connects TRBV7-8 to TRBJ2-5; D possibly corresponds to TRBD2 (6 bases). Germline loops: CDR1 SGHVS, CDR2 FQNEAQ. Trimming left V 1 base short and J 7 bases short, with 13 bases between. The CDR3 has 14 amino acids. The CDR3 region has the DNA TGTGCCAGCAGCTTAGGAGGGGACTTCGGGACCCAGTACTTC. Amino acids: CASSLGGDFGTQYF.

The sample holds one count of this clone. The rearrangement uses TRBV11-2 and TRBJ1-1; 7 nucleotides align to TRBD1. V dropped 3 bases and J dropped 6; count of bases not matched to a gene: 10. Germline CDR1 is SGHAT and CDR2 is FQNNGV. The CDR3 spans 15 residues. Here the CDR3 reads CASSFSHGGGSEAFF. DNA for the CDR3: TGTGCCAGCAGCTTTAGCCATGGAGGGGGCTCTGAAGCTTTCTTT.

This clone has only one observation. V gene TRBV20-1 combines with J gene TRBJ1-4, with D perhaps matching TRBD1 (6 bases). CDR1 DFQATT and CDR2 SNEGSKA come from the germline V gene (reference sequence). The CDR3 extends over 11 amino acids. V lost 6 bases to trimming and J lost 8 bases, with 10 bases between them. The CDR3 nucleotides are TGCAGTGCGTACAGGGTGGAAAAACTGTTTTTT. Its translation is CSAYRVEKLFF.

The chain couples TRBV7-6 to TRBJ2-1, with 9 bases identical to TRBD2. The V gene's germline CDR1 is SGHVS and CDR2 FNYEAQ. Losses at the gene ends were 0 bases for V and 6 bases for J; bases not matched to a gene: 9. The CDR3 runs to 17 residues. The CDR3 sequence: CASSLAPAGGPVNEQFF. The CDR3 nucleotides are TGTGCCAGCAGCTTAGCTCCAGCGGGGGGCCCTGTCAATGAGCAGTTCTTC.

This clone was observed a single time. The V call is TRBV2, the J call TRBJ2-7; no firm D call. The germline V and J ends were trimmed by 1 base and 5 bases, with 15 bases remaining between them. The germline V gene has CDR1 SNHLY and CDR2 FYNNEI. This CDR3 region has 15 residues. The CDR3 nucleotides are TGTGCCAGCAGTGAAGATGAGGTTGGGTGGGACGAGCAGTACTTC. Amino acids: CASSEDEVGWDEQYF.

The chain is built from TRBV10-3 and TRBJ2-7; 11 bases match TRBD1. This CDR3 region has 12 residues. CDR1 and CDR2 from the germline V gene are ENHRY and SYGVKD. J was trimmed by 6 bases and V by 8 bases; bases with no gene match: 3. In nucleotides, the CDR3 is TGTGCCATCGGGACAGGGGGGTTCGAGCAGTACTTC. This gives the protein CAIGTGGFEQYF.

This chain uses TRBV5-1 with TRBJ2-7; 8 nucleotides line up with TRBD2. This CDR3 comprises 14 residues. V was clipped by 4 bases and J by 0 bases; unmatched bases: 3. Germline V gene data show CDR1 as SGHRS and CDR2 as YFSETQ. CDR3 DNA sequence: TGCGCCAGCAGCCCGGGGGGGGGCTCCTACGAGCAGTACTTC. Its protein product is CASSPGGGSYEQYF.

V and J are TRBV7-9 and TRBJ2-7, with D unresolved. The CDR3 is 13 residues long. The V end lost 5 bases, the J end lost 1 base, and 9 bases lay between the germline ends. Germline CDR1 and CDR2: SEHNR and FQNEAQ (reference sequence). CDR3 DNA: TGTGCCAGCAGCCCGGACCGATCCTACGAGCAGTACTTC. Its translation is CASSPDRSYEQYF.

The chain couples TRBV9 to TRBJ2-5; the match to TRBD2 covers 8 bases. The CDR3 is made up of 13 amino acids. In germline, CDR1 is SGDLS, CDR2 YYNGEE. The V and J ends lost 7 bases and 4 bases, in that order; junction bases with no gene match: 6. CDR3 coding DNA: TGTGCCAGCTCACAACGGGGGGGAGAGACCCAGTACTTC. This encodes CASSQRGGETQYF.

The rearrangement links TRBV7-8 to TRBJ1-1; 7 positions match TRBD1. The length of the CDR3 is 14 residues. From germline, CDR1 is SGHVS and CDR2 FQNEAQ. V gave up 5 bases and J gave up 6 bases; unmatched junction bases: 9. The CDR3 is CASSTGQWGAEAFF. The CDR3 nucleotides read TGTGCCAGCAGCACGGGACAGTGGGGCGCTGAAGCTTTCTTT. The full variable domain, rest sourced from reference TRBV7-8 and TRBJ1-1, is GAGVSQSPRYKVAKRGQDVALRCDPISGHVSLFWYQQALGQGPEFLTYFQNEAQLDKSGLPSDRFFAERPEGSVSTLKIQRTQQEDSAVYLCASSTGQWGAEAFFGQGTRLTVV.

The gene calls are TRBV27 and TRBJ2-5; D gene ambiguous. Trimming removed 1 base at V and 1 base at J, with 4 bases between. CDR3 length equals 13 residues. The germline gives CDR1 MNHEY, CDR2 SMNVEV (reference sequence). CDR3 loop: CASSLFAQETQYF. CDR3 sequence (DNA): TGTGCCAGCAGTTTATTTGCCCAAGAGACCCAGTACTTC.

The V call is TRBV5-4, the J call TRBJ2-3; TRBD2 matches 9 bases. Trimming took 0 bases from V and 6 from J; bases not matched to a gene: 8. The V gene's germline CDR1 is SGHNT and CDR2 YYREEE (reference sequence). There are 16 residues in the CDR3. CDR3: CASSLVLAGSRDTQYF. CDR3 DNA sequence: TGTGCCAGCAGCTTGGTCCTAGCGGGGAGTCGGGATACGCAGTATTTT.

V and J are TRBV14 and TRBJ2-2, with TRBD2 identical over 9 bases. The V and J ends lost 5 bases and 8 bases, in that order; junction bases with no gene match: 9. The CDR3 contains 15 residues. Per germline, CDR1 SGHDN and CDR2 FVKESK. CDR3 in amino acids: CASSASGKYFGELFF. CDR3 nucleotides: TGTGCCAGCAGCGCTAGCGGGAAGTATTTTGGGGAGCTGTTTTTT.

The chain joins TRBV2 to TRBJ2-2, with 8 bases aligning to TRBD1. CDR1 and CDR2 (germline): SNHLY, FYNNEI. The V segment lost 6 bases and the J segment 3 bases; nucleotides outside the gene matches: 9. The CDR3 sequence is 16 residues long. The CDR3 here is CASSGDRLIYTGELFF. In DNA form, the CDR3 reads TGTGCCAGCAGCGGGGACAGGTTAATATACACCGGGGAGCTGTTTTTT.

This clone has only one observation. The gene calls are TRBV5-1 and TRBJ1-1; TRBD1 matches 9 bases. This CDR3 is 15 amino acids long. V trimming: 2 bases; J trimming: 7 bases; junction bases outside the gene matches: 9. The germline V gene has CDR1 SGHRS and CDR2 YFSETQ. CDR3 sequence: CASSLSQGARNEAFF. CDR3 nucleotide sequence: TGCGCCAGCAGCTTATCACAGGGGGCGCGGAATGAAGCTTTCTTT.

This rearrangement joins TRBV20-1 to TRBJ2-5; D is perhaps TRBD1 or TRBD2 (5 bases each). Germline lookup yields CDR1 DFQATT and CDR2 SNEGSKA (reference sequence). The V end lost 3 bases, the J end lost 2 bases, and 13 bases lay between the germline ends. CDR3 size: 14 residues. CDR3 DNA: TGCAGTGCTAGTTCGACAGCGGCTCAAGAGACCCAGTACTTC. It specifies CSASSTAAQETQYF.

The chain combines TRBV14 with TRBJ2-3; 8 nucleotides line up with TRBD2. CDR3 length: 17 residues. The V segment lost 3 bases and the J segment 1 base; nucleotides outside the gene matches: 9. Germline lookup yields CDR1 SGHDN and CDR2 FVKESK. The CDR3 region has the DNA TGTGCCAGCAGCCATAACCGAATGACTAGCGGCACAGATACGCAGTATTTT. Its protein product is CASSHNRMTSGTDTQYF.